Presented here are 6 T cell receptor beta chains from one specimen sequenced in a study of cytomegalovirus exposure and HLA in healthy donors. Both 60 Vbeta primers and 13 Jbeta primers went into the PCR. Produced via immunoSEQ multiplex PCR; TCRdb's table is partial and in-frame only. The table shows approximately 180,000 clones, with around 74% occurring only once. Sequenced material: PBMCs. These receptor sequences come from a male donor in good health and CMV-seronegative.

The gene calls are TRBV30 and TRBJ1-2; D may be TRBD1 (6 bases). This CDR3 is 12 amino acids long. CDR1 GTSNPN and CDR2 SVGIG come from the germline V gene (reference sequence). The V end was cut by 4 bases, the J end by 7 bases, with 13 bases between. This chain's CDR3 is CAWTPGEGGYTF. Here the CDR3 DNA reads TGTGCCTGGACCCCAGGGGAGGGTGGCTACACCTTC.

The CDR3, as DNA: TGTGCCACCGGGACAGGGACGAACACCGGGGAGCTGTTTTTT. Its protein is CATGTGTNTGELFF. The chain joins TRBV25-1 to TRBJ2-2; TRBD1 agrees at 9 bases. After removal of 10 bases from V and 0 bases from J, the junction contained 3 bases not matched to a gene. The CDR3 consists of 14 residues. Germline V gene data show CDR1 as MGHDK and CDR2 as SYGVNS.

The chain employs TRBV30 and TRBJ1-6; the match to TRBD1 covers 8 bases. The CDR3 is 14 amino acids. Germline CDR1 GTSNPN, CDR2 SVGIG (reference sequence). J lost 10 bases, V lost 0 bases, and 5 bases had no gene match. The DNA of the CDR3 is TGTGCCTGGAGTGTGACAGGGGACTGGTCACCCCTCCACTTT. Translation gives CAWSVTGDWSPLHF.

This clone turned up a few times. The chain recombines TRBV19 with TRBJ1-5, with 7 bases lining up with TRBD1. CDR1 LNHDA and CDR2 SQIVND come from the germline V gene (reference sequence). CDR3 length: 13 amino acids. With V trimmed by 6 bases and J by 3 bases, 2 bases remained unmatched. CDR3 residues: CASRGQVNQPQHF. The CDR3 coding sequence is TGTGCCAGTAGAGGACAGGTCAATCAGCCCCAGCATTTT.

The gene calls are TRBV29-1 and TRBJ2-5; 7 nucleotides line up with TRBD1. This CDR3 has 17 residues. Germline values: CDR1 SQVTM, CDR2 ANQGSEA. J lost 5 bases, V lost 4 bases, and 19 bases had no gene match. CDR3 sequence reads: CSVVLPLRQGHLETQYF. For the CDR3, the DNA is TGCAGCGTTGTCTTACCTTTGCGACAGGGTCATTTGGAGACCCAGTACTTC.

The CDR3 coding sequence is TGTGCCAGCAGCGTCGGACTACCAGTAGCCAAAAACATTCAGTACTTC. The encoded protein is CASSVGLPVAKNIQYF. The V gene is TRBV9, the J gene TRBJ2-4, with TRBD2 as a possible D gene (6 bases). Trimming cost V 2 bases and J 0 bases, with 12 bases left between them. CDR3 size: 16 residues. Germline CDR1 reads SGDLS; CDR2 reads YYNGEE.